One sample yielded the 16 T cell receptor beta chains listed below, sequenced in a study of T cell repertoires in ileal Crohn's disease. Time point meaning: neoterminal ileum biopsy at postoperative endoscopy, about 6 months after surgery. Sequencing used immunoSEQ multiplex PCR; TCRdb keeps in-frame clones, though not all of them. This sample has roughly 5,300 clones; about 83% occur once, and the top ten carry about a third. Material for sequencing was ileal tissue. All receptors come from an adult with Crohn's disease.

As DNA, the CDR3 is TGTGCCAGTGGGGCCTCAAACAGGGGAACTTCTGGAAACACCATATATTTT. Protein product: CASGASNRGTSGNTIYF. V gene TRBV19 combines with J gene TRBJ1-3; 7 positions match TRBD1. Germline trimming cut 8 bases from V and 1 base from J; bases unmatched to any gene: 14. The germline V gene has CDR1 LNHDA and CDR2 SQIVND (reference sequence). This CDR3 region has 17 residues.

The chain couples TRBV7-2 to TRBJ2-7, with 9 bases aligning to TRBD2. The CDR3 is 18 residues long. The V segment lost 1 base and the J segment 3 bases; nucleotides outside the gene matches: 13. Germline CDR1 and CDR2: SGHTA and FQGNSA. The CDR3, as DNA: TGTGCCAGCAGCTTAGAGGGTTCAGTAGGACTAGCGAACTACGAGCAGTACTTC. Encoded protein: CASSLEGSVGLANYEQYF.

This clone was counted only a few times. Here the CDR3 DNA reads TGTGCCAGCAGCTTATCGCAGGGCCTCGACACTGAAGCTTTCTTT. Protein: CASSLSQGLDTEAFF. The chain has TRBV11-2 and TRBJ1-1; D may be TRBD1 (5 bases). The CDR3 has 15 amino acids. V shed 2 bases and J shed 3 bases, with 13 bases lying between them. CDR1 and CDR2 (germline): SGHAT, FQNNGV.

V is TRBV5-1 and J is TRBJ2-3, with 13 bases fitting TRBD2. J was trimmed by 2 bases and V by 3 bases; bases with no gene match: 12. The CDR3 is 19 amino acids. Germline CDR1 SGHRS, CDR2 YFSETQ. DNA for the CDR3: TGCGCCAGCAGCTCCCCGCCCGGACTAGCGGGGGTTCTCACAGATACGCAGTATTTT. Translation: CASSSPPGLAGVLTDTQYF.

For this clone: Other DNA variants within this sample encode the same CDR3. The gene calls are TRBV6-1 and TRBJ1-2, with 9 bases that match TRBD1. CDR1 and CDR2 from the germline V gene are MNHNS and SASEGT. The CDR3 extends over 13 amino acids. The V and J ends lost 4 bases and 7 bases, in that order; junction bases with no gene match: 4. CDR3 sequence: CASSGTGGRGYTF. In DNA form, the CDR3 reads TGTGCCAGCAGTGGCACAGGGGGCCGTGGCTACACCTTC.

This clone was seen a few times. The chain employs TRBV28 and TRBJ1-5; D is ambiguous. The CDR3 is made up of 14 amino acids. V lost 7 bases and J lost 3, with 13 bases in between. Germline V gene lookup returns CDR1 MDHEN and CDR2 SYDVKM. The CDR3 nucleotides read TGTGCCAGCATGGTCCCGGATTTCAATCAGCCCCAGCATTTT. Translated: CASMVPDFNQPQHF.

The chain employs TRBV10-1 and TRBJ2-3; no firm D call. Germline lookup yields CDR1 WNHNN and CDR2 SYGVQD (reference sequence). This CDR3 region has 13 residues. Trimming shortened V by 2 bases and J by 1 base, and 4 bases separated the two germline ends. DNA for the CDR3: TGCGCCAGCAGTGAGGCGGGCACAGATACGCAGTATTTT. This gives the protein CASSEAGTDTQYF.

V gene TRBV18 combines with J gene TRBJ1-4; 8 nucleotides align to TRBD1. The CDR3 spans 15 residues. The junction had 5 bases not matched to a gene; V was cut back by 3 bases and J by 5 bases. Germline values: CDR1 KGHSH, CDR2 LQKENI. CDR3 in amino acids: CASSPGQGTNEKLFF. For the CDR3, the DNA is TGTGCCAGCTCACCCGGACAGGGTACAAATGAAAAACTGTTTTTT.

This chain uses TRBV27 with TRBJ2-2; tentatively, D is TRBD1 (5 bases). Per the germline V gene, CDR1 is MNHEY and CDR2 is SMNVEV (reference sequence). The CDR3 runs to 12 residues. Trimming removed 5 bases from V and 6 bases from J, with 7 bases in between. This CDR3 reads CASSKGPGELFF. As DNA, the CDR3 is TGTGCCAGCAGTAAGGGGCCCGGGGAGCTGTTTTTT.

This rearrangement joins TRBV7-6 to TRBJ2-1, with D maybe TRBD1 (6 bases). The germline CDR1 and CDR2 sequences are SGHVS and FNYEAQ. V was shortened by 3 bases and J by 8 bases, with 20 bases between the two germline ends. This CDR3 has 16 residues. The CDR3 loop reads CASSFSRTVLIDEQFF. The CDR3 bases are TGTGCCAGCAGCTTCTCCAGGACAGTGCTCATCGATGAGCAGTTCTTC.

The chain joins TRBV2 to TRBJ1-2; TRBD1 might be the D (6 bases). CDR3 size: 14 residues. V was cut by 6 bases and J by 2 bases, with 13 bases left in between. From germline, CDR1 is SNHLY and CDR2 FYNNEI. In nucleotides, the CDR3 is TGTGCCAGCAGAATTCGACAGGTGAACTATGGCTACACCTTC. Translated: CASRIRQVNYGYTF.

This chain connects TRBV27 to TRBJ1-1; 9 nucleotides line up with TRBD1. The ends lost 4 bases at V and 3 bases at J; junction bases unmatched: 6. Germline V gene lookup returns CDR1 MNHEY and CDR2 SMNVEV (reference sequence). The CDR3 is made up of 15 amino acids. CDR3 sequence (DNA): TGTGCCAGCAGTTCACCGGGGACAGGGCACACTGAAGCTTTCTTT. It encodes CASSSPGTGHTEAFF.

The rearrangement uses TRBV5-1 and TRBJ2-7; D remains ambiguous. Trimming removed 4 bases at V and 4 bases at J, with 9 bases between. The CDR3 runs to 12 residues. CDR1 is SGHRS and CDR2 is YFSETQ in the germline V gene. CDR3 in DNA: TGCGCCAGCAGCGACGTGGGTTACGAGCAGTACTTC. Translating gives CASSDVGYEQYF.

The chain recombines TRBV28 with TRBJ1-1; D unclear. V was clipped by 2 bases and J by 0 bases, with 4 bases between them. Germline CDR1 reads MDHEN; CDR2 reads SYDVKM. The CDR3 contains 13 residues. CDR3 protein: CASSLEVNTEAFF. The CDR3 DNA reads TGTGCCAGCAGTTTAGAGGTGAACACTGAAGCTTTCTTT.

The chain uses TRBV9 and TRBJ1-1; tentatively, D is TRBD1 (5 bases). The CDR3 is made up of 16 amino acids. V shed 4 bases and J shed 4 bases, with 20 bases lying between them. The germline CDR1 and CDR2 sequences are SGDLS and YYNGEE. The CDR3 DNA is TGTGCCAGCAGCCCGAGGGCAGGGACGGGGATCACTGAAGCTTTCTTT. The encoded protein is CASSPRAGTGITEAFF.

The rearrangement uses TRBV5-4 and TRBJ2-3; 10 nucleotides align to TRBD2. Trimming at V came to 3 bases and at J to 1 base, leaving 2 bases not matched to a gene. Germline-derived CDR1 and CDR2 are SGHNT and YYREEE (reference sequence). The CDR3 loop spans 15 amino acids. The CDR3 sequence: CASSWGTSGTDTQYF. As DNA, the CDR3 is TGTGCCAGCAGCTGGGGGACTAGCGGCACAGATACGCAGTATTTT.